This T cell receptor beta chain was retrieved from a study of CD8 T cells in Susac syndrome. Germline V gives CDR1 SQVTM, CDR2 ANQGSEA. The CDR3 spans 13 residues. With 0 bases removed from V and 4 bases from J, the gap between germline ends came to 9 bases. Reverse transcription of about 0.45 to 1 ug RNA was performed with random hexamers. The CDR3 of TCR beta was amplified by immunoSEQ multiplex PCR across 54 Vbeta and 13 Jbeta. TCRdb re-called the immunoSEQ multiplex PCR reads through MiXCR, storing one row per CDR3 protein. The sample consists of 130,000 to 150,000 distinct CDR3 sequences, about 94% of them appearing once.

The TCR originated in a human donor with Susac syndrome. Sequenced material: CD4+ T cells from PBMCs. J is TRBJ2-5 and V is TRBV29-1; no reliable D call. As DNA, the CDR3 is TGCAGCGTTGAAGATAGGTTATCAGAGACCCAGTACTTC. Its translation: CSVEDRLSETQYF.